The 22 T cell receptor beta chains reported below all come from one sample, sequenced in a study of early T cells in non-severe SARS-CoV-2 infection. TCRdb called the 5' RACE reads again in MiXCR, with one record for every CDR3 protein. The sample has just over 70,000 distinct CDR3 sequences; around 12% are singletons. Input material: whole blood. The origin of the receptors is an adult who was a healthcare worker with PCR-confirmed SARS-CoV-2 infection or an uninfected control (not recorded which).

This clonotype came up many times. The CDR3 protein is CASSPTGQGETQYF. DNA of the CDR3: TGTGCCAGCTCACCAACGGGACAGGGAGAGACCCAGTACTTC. The chain carries TRBV18 and TRBJ2-5; 9 bases agree with TRBD1. Germline-derived CDR1 and CDR2 are KGHSH and LQKENI. V lost 2 bases to trimming and J lost 4 bases; unmatched junction nucleotides: 2. This CDR3 has 14 amino acids.

At least ten counts were recorded for this clonotype. The chain carries TRBV28 and TRBJ2-7, with a possible D match to TRBD1 (5 bases). The germline V and J ends were trimmed by 7 bases and 10 bases, with 14 bases remaining between them. The germline V gene encodes CDR1 MDHEN and CDR2 SYDVKM. This CDR3 region has 11 residues. The CDR3 nucleotides are TGTGCCAGCACCTCCGGAACAGGACAGTACTTC. Protein sequence: CASTSGTGQYF.

Many counts were recorded for this clonotype. The chain joins TRBV6-6 to TRBJ1-2; D may be TRBD1 (5 bases). The germline V gene encodes CDR1 MNHNY and CDR2 SVGAGI (reference sequence). V was pared by 10 bases and J by 4 bases, with 19 bases between. CDR3 size: 14 residues. Here the CDR3 DNA reads TGTGCCACCTATACCACAGGCACTTTCTATGGCTACACCTTC. Translating gives CATYTTGTFYGYTF.

This clonotype appeared many times. CDR3 sequence (DNA): TGCAGTGCTCCGGGGGAGGGTGGGCAGCCCCAGCATTTT. The encoded protein is CSAPGEGGQPQHF. This sequence joins TRBV20-1 and TRBJ1-5; tentatively, D is TRBD1 (5 bases). CDR3 length: 13 amino acids. Between the trimmed V and J ends, which lost 5 bases and 7 bases, there was a span of 15 bases. Germline CDR1 DFQATT, CDR2 SNEGSKA (reference sequence).

This clonotype has a count of ten or more. This chain connects TRBV7-6 to TRBJ1-1; no clear D gene. This CDR3 region has 15 residues. CDR1 and CDR2 (germline): SGHVS, FNYEAQ. V shed 5 bases and J shed 6 bases, with 19 bases lying between them. CDR3 sequence reads: CASSHPPHRRAEAFF. Written as DNA, the CDR3 is TGTGCCAGCAGCCATCCCCCCCACAGAAGGGCTGAAGCTTTCTTT.

Ten or more counts support this clonotype. V usage is TRBV20-1 and J usage is TRBJ2-7; TRBD2 aligns across 7 bases. The CDR3 is 13 amino acids. Germline V lookup: CDR1 DFQATT, CDR2 SNEGSKA (reference sequence). The ends lost 4 bases at V and 1 base at J; junction bases unmatched: 4. The CDR3 spells CSATPSGSYEQYF. CDR3 DNA sequence: TGCAGTGCTACCCCTAGCGGATCCTACGAGCAGTACTTC.

In this sample, this clonotype turned up many times. CDR3 in DNA: TGTGCCAGCAGTTTGAGTCTTAGCAGCGGGCAAGATACGCAGTATTTT. Protein sequence: CASSLSLSSGQDTQYF. The genes are TRBV28 and TRBJ2-3, with D maybe TRBD2 (6 bases). This CDR3 contains 16 residues. V was cut by 3 bases and J by 5 bases, with 18 bases left in between. CDR1 is MDHEN, CDR2 SYDVKM, per germline.

The sample holds many counts of this clonotype. This chain uses TRBV28 with TRBJ2-3; 7 bases fit TRBD2. Trimming at V came to 4 bases and at J to 4 bases, leaving 8 bases not matched to a gene. This CDR3 has 15 residues. Germline lookup yields CDR1 MDHEN and CDR2 SYDVKM. As DNA, the CDR3 is TGTGCCAGCAGTTCCGGGGGTAGCGGGCCAGATACGCAGTATTTT. Translation: CASSSGGSGPDTQYF.

This sequence joins TRBV29-1 and TRBJ2-7; D is undetermined. Germline CDR1 reads SQVTM; CDR2 reads ANQGSEA. Trimming left V 8 bases short and J 6 bases short, with 14 bases between. This CDR3 has 11 residues. The CDR3, as DNA: TGCAGCTCCCTTTTTTTGGGCGAGCAGTACTTC. This sequence encodes CSSLFLGEQYF.

This clonotype was detected once. This may arise from a read error, as a much more abundant clone is one base away. The chain is built from TRBV11-2 and TRBJ2-3; TRBD2 is a possible D gene (6 bases). The CDR3 extends over 12 amino acids. In germline, CDR1 is SGHAT, CDR2 FQNNGV. Trimming removed 3 bases at V and 6 bases at J, with 7 bases between. CDR3 sequence reads: CASSFRGDTQYF. The CDR3 coding sequence is TGTGCCAGCAGCTTTCGGGGGGATACGCAGTATTTT.

This clonotype has a count of ten or more. V is TRBV6-2 or TRBV6-3 and J is TRBJ1-5; no reliable D call. The V gene lost 6 bases and the J gene lost 4 bases, with 22 bases spanning the gap. Germline loops: CDR1 MNHEY, CDR2 SVGEGT. CDR3 size: 17 residues. The CDR3 region is CASRSRSTGILNQPQHF. The CDR3 DNA follows: TGTGCCAGCAGGTCACGTTCAACCGGGATTTTAAATCAGCCCCAGCATTTT.

The table lists this clonotype with many counts. The rearrangement joins TRBV11-2 to TRBJ1-1, with TRBD1 as a possible D gene (5 bases). This CDR3 has 14 amino acids. The germline V gene has CDR1 SGHAT and CDR2 FQNNGV. V was trimmed by 1 base and J by 1 base, leaving 7 bases between them. Here the CDR3 reads CASSLAGGNTEAFF. The CDR3 DNA sequence: TGTGCCAGCAGCTTAGCGGGGGGGAACACTGAAGCTTTCTTT.

This clonotype was seen at least ten times. The chain uses TRBV23-1 and TRBJ1-5; tentative D call: TRBD1 (6 bases). TRBV23-1 is reported as an ORF; its role is uncertain. V dropped 0 bases and J dropped 0 bases, with 24 bases sitting between them. The CDR3 spans 21 residues. CDR3 region: CASSQSQSVTGQNNSNQPQHF. The CDR3 region has the DNA TGCGCCAGCAGTCAATCCCAATCGGTCACAGGGCAAAACAATAGCAATCAGCCCCAGCATTTT.

This clonotype has a handful of counts. The chain recombines TRBV29-1 with TRBJ2-1; D possibly uses TRBD1 or TRBD2 (5 bases each). Germline V CDR1 and CDR2: SQVTM, ANQGSEA. This CDR3 has 13 amino acids. With 4 bases removed from V and 5 bases from J, the gap between germline ends came to 12 bases. CDR3 sequence: CSVAQGVNNEQFF. For the CDR3, the DNA is TGCAGCGTTGCCCAGGGAGTCAACAATGAGCAGTTCTTC.

This clonotype was found many times. This chain connects TRBV6-2 or TRBV6-3 to TRBJ1-1; the match to TRBD1 covers 10 bases. The CDR3 loop spans 15 amino acids. Germline V gene sequence: CDR1 MNHEY, CDR2 SVGEGT. The V gene end was trimmed by 7 bases and the J gene end by 4 bases; junction bases not matched to a gene: 9. For the CDR3, the DNA is TGTGCCAGCACCCCCGACAGGGGGCTGGTCACTGAAGCTTTCTTT. This translates into CASTPDRGLVTEAFF.

This clonotype was observed at least ten times. The rearrangement links TRBV3-1 to TRBJ2-3; D is perhaps TRBD1 (6 bases). The V end lost 2 bases, the J end lost 2 bases, and 8 bases lay between the germline ends. This CDR3 contains 14 residues. From germline, CDR1 is LGHDT and CDR2 YNNKEL (reference sequence). CDR3: CASSQSGVTDTQYF. The CDR3 DNA sequence: TGTGCCAGCAGCCAATCAGGGGTCACAGATACGCAGTATTTT.

At least ten counts were recorded for this clonotype. V and J are TRBV6-1 and TRBJ1-2, with D possibly being TRBD1 (5 bases). CDR3 length: 13 amino acids. The V and J ends lost 4 bases and 4 bases respectively, with 10 bases between them. The V gene's germline CDR1 is MNHNS and CDR2 SASEGT. CDR3 in amino acids: CASSVRGTYGYTF. For the CDR3, the DNA is TGTGCCAGCAGTGTTCGGGGGACCTATGGCTACACCTTC.

The chain recombines TRBV6-1 with TRBJ2-7, with 7 bases fitting TRBD1. The V and J ends lost 11 bases and 3 bases, in that order; junction bases with no gene match: 10. Germline V lookup: CDR1 MNHNS, CDR2 SASEGT. The CDR3 is made up of 13 amino acids. CDR3 sequence: CAGSRDRHYEQYF. The CDR3 bases are TGTGCCGGATCCCGGGACAGACACTACGAGCAGTACTTC.

To note about this clonotype: Compared with germline, one end of the junction differs, possibly owing to a read error. This chain connects TRBV28 to TRBJ1-6; D is unresolved. Per germline, CDR1 MDHEN and CDR2 SYDVKM. The CDR3 length is 17 residues. The CDR3 DNA follows: TGCGCCAGCATTAGAGGACGAAATCACCGGTATAATTCACCCCTCCACTTT. As protein: CASIRGRNHRYNSPLHF.

This clonotype was detected many times. The CDR3 is CASRYRLGNEQFF. CDR3 bases: TGTGCCAGCAGATACAGACTTGGCAATGAGCAGTTCTTC. The chain recombines TRBV7-9 with TRBJ2-1; the D is unclear. With 6 bases removed from V and 6 bases from J, the gap between germline ends came to 12 bases. The CDR3 is 13 amino acids. Looked up from germline, CDR1 is SEHNR and CDR2 is FQNEAQ (reference sequence).

This clonotype has a count of ten or more. The V and J genes are TRBV12-3 or TRBV12-4 and TRBJ1-1, with D perhaps TRBD1 (5 bases). Deletions cut 8 bases from V and 0 bases from J, with 16 bases between. CDR3 length: 15 amino acids. The CDR3 bases are TGTGCCAGCCTTATTCGTGGACACTTGAACACTGAAGCTTTCTTT. This translates into CASLIRGHLNTEAFF.

This clonotype was counted only a few times. Just one base apart from a much larger clone, this may be a read error. V is TRBV20-1 and J is TRBJ2-1; TRBD2 aligns across 7 bases. Germline CDR1 is DFQATT and CDR2 is SNEGSKA (reference sequence). This CDR3 has 16 amino acids. The CDR3, as DNA: TGCAGTCCTAGAGATTTAGGACTAGTGGCCCCCGGTGAGCAGTTCTTC. This sequence encodes CSPRDLGLVAPGEQFF.